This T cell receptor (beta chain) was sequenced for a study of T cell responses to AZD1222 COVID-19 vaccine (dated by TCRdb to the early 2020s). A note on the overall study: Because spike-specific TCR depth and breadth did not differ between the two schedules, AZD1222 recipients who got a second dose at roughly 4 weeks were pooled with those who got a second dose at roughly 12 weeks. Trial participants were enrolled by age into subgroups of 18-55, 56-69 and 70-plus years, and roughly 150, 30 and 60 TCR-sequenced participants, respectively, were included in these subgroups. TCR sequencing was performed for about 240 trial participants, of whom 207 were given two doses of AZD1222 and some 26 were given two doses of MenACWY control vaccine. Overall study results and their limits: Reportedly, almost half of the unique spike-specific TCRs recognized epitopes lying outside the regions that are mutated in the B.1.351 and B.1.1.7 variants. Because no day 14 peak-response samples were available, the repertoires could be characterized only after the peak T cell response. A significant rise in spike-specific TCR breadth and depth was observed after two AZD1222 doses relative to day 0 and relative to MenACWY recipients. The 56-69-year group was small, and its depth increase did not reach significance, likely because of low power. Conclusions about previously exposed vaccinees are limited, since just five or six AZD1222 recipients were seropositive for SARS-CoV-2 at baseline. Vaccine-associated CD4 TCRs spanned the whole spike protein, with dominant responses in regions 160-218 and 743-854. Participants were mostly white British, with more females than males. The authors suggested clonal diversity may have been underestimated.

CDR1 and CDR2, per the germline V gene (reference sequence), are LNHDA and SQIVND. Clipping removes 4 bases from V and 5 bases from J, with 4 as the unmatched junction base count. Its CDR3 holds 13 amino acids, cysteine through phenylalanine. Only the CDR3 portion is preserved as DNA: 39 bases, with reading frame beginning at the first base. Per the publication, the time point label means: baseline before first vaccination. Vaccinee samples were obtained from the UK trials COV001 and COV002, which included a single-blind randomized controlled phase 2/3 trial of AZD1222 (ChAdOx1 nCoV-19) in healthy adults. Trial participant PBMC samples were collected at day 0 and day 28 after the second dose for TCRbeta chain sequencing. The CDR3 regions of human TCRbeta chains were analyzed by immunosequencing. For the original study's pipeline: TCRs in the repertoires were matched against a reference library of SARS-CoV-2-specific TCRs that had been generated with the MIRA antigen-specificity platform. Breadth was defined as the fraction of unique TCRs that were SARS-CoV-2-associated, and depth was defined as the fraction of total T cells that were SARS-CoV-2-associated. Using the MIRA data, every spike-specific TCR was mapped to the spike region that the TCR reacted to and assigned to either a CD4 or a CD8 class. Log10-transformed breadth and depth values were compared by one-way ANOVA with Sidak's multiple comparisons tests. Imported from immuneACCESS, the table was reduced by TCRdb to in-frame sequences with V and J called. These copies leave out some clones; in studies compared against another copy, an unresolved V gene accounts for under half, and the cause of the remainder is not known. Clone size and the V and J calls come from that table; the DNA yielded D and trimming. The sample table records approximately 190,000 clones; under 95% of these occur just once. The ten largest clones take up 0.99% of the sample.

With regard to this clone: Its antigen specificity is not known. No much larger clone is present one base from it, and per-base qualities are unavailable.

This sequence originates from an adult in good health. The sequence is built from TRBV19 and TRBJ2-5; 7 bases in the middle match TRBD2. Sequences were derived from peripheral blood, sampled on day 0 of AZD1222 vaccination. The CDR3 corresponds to CASSREGWETQYF. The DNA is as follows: TGTGCCAGTAGTAGGGAGGGATGGGAGACCCAGTACTTC.